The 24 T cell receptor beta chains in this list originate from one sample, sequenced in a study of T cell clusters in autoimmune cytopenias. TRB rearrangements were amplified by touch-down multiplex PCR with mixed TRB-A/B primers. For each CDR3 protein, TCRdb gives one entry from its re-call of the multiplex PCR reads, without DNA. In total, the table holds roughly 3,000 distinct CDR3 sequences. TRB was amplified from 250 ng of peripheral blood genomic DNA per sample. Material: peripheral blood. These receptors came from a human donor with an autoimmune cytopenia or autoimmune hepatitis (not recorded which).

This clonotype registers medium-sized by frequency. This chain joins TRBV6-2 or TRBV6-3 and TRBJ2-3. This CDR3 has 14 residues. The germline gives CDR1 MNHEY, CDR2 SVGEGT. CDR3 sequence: CASSRVGRTDTQYF.

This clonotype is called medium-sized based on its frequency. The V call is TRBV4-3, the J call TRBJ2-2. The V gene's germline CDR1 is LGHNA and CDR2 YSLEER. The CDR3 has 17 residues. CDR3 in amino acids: CASSQDMSPANTGELFF.

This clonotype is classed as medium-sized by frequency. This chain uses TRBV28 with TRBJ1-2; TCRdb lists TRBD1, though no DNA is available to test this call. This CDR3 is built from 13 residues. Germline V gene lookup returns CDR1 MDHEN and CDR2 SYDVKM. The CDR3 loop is CASSLNRGNGYTF.

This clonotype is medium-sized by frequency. CDR3 sequence reads: CSVDSGIEWETQYF. The genes are TRBV29-1 and TRBJ2-5. This CDR3 has 14 residues. In germline, CDR1 is SQVTM, CDR2 ANQGSEA. Supplemented by reference TRBV29-1 and TRBJ2-5, the full variable domain reads SAVISQKPSRDICQRGTSLTIQCQVDSQVTMMFWYRQQPGQSLTLIATANQGSEATYESGFVIDKFPISRPNLTFSTLTVSNMSPEDSSIYLCSVDSGIEWETQYFGPGTRLLVL.

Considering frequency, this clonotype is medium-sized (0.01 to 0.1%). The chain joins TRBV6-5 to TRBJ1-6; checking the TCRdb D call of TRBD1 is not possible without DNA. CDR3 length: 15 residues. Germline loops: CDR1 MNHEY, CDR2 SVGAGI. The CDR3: CASSYSEWGNSPLHF.

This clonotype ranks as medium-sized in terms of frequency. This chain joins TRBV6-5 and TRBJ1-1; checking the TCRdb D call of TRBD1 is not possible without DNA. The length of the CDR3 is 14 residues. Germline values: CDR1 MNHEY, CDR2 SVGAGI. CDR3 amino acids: CASSPQGGNTEAFF.

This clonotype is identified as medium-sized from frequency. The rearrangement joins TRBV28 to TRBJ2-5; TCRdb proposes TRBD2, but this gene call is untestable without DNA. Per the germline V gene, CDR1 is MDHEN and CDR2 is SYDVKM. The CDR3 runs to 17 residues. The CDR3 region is CASSPLGTSGLFGTQYF.

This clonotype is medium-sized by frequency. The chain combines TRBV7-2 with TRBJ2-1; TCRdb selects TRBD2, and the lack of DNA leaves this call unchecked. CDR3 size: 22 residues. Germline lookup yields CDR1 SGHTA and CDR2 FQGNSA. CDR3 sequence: CASSLANWGHPASGRAYNEQFF.

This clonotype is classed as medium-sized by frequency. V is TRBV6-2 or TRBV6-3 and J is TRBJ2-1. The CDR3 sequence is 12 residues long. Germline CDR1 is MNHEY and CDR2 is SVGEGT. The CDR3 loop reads CASSYPYNEQFF.

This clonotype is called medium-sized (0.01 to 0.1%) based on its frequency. This CDR3 is CASSFDLANGRYEQYF. The genes are TRBV7-9 and TRBJ2-7; TCRdb gives TRBD2 as the D gene, but with no DNA this cannot be confirmed. Germline V gives CDR1 SEHNR, CDR2 FQNEAQ (reference sequence). CDR3 length: 16 residues.

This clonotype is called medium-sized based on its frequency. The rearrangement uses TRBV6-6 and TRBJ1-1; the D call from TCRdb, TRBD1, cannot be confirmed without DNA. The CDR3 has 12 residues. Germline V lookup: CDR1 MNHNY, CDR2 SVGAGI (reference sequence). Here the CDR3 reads CASSLTGVSAFF.

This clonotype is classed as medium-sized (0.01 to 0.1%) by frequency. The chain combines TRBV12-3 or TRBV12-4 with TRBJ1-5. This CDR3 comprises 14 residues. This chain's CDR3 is CASSSEGGNQPQHF.

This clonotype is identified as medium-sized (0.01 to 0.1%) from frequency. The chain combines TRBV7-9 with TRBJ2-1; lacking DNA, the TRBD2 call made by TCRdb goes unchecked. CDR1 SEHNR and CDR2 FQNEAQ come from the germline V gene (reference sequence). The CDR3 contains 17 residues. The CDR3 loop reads CASSSATAAGSYNEQFF.

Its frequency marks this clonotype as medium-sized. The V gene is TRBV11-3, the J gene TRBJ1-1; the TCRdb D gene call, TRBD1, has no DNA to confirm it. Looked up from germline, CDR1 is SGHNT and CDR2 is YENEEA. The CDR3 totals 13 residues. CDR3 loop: CASSDGQGTEAFF.

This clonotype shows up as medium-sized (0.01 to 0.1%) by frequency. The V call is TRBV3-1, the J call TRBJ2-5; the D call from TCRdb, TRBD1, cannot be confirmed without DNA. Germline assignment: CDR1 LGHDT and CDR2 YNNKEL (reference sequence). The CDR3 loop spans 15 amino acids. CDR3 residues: CASSQRQGAWETQYF.

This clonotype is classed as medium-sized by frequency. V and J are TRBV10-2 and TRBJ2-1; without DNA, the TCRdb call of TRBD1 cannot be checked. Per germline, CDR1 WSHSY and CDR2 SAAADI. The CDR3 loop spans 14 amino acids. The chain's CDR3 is CASSYHRGYNEQFF.

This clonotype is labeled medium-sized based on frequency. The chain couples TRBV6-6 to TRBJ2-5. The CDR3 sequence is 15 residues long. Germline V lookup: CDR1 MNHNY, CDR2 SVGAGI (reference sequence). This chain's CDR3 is CASSYPQAIQETQYF.

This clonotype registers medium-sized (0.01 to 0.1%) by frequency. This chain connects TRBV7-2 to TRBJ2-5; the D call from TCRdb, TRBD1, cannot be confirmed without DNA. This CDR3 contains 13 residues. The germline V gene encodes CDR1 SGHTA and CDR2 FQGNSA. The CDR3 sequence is CASSFRAQETQYF.

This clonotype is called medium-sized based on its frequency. The CDR3 loop is CASSGTSLTYNEQFF. V gene TRBV6-1 combines with J gene TRBJ2-1; the D call from TCRdb, TRBD2, cannot be confirmed without DNA. Germline lookup yields CDR1 MNHNS and CDR2 SASEGT. CDR3 length: 15 amino acids.

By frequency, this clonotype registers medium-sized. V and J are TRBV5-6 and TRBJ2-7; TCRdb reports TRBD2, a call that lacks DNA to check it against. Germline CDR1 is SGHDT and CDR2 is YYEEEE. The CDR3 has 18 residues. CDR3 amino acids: CASSLKSSGPTRSYEQYF.

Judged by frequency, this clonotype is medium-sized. The chain's CDR3 is CASSLGGQFRNYGYTF. This sequence joins TRBV7-9 and TRBJ1-2; absent DNA, TCRdb's TRBD1 call cannot be checked. Germline V lookup: CDR1 SEHNR, CDR2 FQNEAQ (reference sequence). CDR3 size: 16 residues.

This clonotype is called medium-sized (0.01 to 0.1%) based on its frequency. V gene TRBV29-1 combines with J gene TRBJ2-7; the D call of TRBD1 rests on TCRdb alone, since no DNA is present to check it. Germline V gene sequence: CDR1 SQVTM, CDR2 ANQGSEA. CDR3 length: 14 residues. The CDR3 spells CSVEDPSGAYEQYF.

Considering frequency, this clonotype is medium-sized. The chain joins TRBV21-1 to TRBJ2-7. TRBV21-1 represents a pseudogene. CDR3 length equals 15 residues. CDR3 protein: CASSKARAVAYEQYF.

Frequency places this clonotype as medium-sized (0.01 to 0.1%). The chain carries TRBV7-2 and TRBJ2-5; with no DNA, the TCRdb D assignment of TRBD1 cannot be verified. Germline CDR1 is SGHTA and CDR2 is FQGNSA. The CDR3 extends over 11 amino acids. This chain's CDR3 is CASSQGETQYF.